The clone carrying this T cell receptor beta chain is medium-sized by share. The data are from a study of metastatic and nonmetastatic thyroid tumors. Study at large: Across peripheral blood and tumor or nodule tissue samples taken from malignant and benign thyroid patients, the repertoires were compared with one another.

No patient received treatment before thyroid surgery. TCRdb re-called the PCR reads via MiXCR. The data contain 21,000 or so clones, approximately 23% of them singletons. The CDR3 is 13 amino acids. Germline V lookup: CDR1 MNHNS, CDR2 SASEGT. V was clipped by 4 bases and J by 5 bases, with 9 bases between them. The receptor comes from a female donor with papillary thyroid cancer or a benign thyroid nodule (not recorded which). Some clones in this sample may be carry-over from other donors' samples. Sequenced material: tumor tissue. The chain uses TRBV6-1 and TRBJ1-5, with D maybe TRBD1 (5 bases). As DNA, the CDR3 is TGTGCCAGCAGTGTAACGGGGGATCAGCCCCAGCATTTT. Residues: CASSVTGDQPQHF.